The 2 T cell receptor beta chains presented below share a single source sample, sequenced in a study of blood T cell repertoires in COVID-19. The method was immunoSEQ multiplex PCR; TCRdb's version includes in-frame clones alone and lacks a portion of them. The sample has 350,000 to 450,000 clones, approximately 90% seen once; the top ten hold 1.5% to 1.9%. Sequenced: peripheral blood. The receptor set was obtained from a woman aged 35 to 49 with COVID-19, enrolled during active disease.

The V and J genes are TRBV5-1 and TRBJ1-1; tentatively, D is TRBD1 (5 bases). Trimming cost V 2 bases and J 0 bases, with 17 bases left between them. The CDR3 is 17 residues long. Per germline, CDR1 SGHRS and CDR2 YFSETQ. The CDR3 DNA follows: TGCGCCAGCAGCTTATTAGGGCGACAGATTATGAACACTGAAGCTTTCTTT. The encoded protein is CASSLLGRQIMNTEAFF.

V gene TRBV7-2 combines with J gene TRBJ1-5; 11 nucleotides match TRBD1. The V gene end was trimmed by 4 bases and the J gene end by 3 bases; junction bases not matched to a gene: 5. The CDR3 contains 16 residues. The V gene's germline CDR1 is SGHTA and CDR2 FQGNSA. The CDR3 sequence: CASSSSDRGLNQPQHF. The CDR3 DNA sequence: TGTGCCAGCAGCTCCTCGGACAGGGGGCTCAATCAGCCCCAGCATTTT. Supplemented by reference TRBV7-2 and TRBJ1-5, the full variable domain reads GAGVSQSPSNKVTEKGKDVELRCDPISGHTALYWYRQSLGQGLEFLIYFQGNSAPDKSGLPSDRFSAERTGGSVSTLTIQRTQQEDSAVYLCASSSSDRGLNQPQHFGDGTRLSIL.